The 19 T cell receptor beta chains presented below share a single source sample, sequenced in a study of glioma-infiltrating T cells listed by TCRdb under 2016. Sequencing used an Illumina MiSeq. The iRepertoire nested amplicon-rescue multiplex PCR (arm-PCR) platform was used to amplify TCR alpha and beta CDR3 regions from RNA. TCRdb applied fastp at Q25 and MiXCR to the public reads, then kept only in-frame beta chains. Here each entry gathers all rows of one CDR3 protein and keeps the most common genes and DNA. This sample has over 130,000 distinct CDR3 sequences in its table, and more than 35% of those were observed once. The ten largest make up more than 15% of the sample. Sequenced material: glioma tissue, nonneoplastic brain tissue, or PBMCs (not recorded which). The source is a human donor with low-grade glioma or glioblastoma, undergoing nonglioma brain surgery, or in good health (not recorded which).

The genes are TRBV6-1 and TRBJ2-3; 8 bases line up with TRBD1. The CDR3 is made up of 15 amino acids. Germline V gene sequence: CDR1 MNHNS, CDR2 SASEGT. The junction had 7 bases not matched to a gene; V was cut back by 5 bases and J by 3 bases. This chain's CDR3 is CASSFPGQATDTQYF. In DNA, the CDR3 is TGTGCCAGCAGTTTTCCGGGACAGGCGACAGATACGCAGTATTTT.

The chain employs TRBV10-3 and TRBJ2-3, with D unclear. The CDR3 spans 13 residues. V dropped 2 bases and J dropped 6 bases, with 9 bases sitting between them. The V gene's germline CDR1 is ENHRY and CDR2 SYGVKD. The CDR3 bases are TGTGCCATCAGTGAGGGGTGGGCGGATACGCAGTATTTT. Its translation is CAISEGWADTQYF.

The chain employs TRBV6-9 and TRBJ1-2; a possible D gene is TRBD1 (5 bases). Germline CDR1 and CDR2: MNHGY and SVAAGI. V was cut by 3 bases and J by 4 bases, with 9 bases left in between. The CDR3 totals 13 residues. This chain's CDR3 is CASSYAQGYGYTF. The CDR3 DNA reads TGTGCCAGCAGTTACGCCCAGGGCTATGGCTACACCTTC.

The genes are TRBV20-1 and TRBJ1-2; D is ambiguous. CDR3 length: 14 amino acids. Trimming shortened V by 5 bases and J by 3 bases, and 16 bases separated the two germline ends. The germline V gene encodes CDR1 DFQATT and CDR2 SNEGSKA (reference sequence). In DNA form, the CDR3 reads TGCAGTGCTCCCCGGAACACTTACGACTATGGCTACACCTTC. Amino acid sequence: CSAPRNTYDYGYTF.

This rearrangement joins TRBV15 to TRBJ1-5; the D gene is possibly TRBD1 (5 bases). Per the germline V gene, CDR1 is LNHNV and CDR2 is YYDKDF (reference sequence). The V and J ends lost 0 bases and 12 bases respectively, with 15 bases between them. This CDR3 is 14 amino acids long. The CDR3 nucleotides read TGTGCCACCAGCAGAGATAGGTACGGGGGTAGCCAGCATTTT. Translation: CATSRDRYGGSQHF.

This clonotype was detected only a few times. The rearrangement links TRBV6-1 to TRBJ2-2, with TRBD2 as a possible D gene (6 bases). Looked up from germline, CDR1 is MNHNS and CDR2 is SASEGT. The germline V and J ends were trimmed by 7 bases and 5 bases, with 14 bases remaining between them. CDR3 size: 14 residues. CDR3: CASNLAKGTGELFF. CDR3 DNA sequence: TGTGCCAGCAACCTAGCGAAGGGGACCGGGGAGCTGTTTTTT.

This clonotype was counted only a few times. V gene TRBV6-1 combines with J gene TRBJ1-1, with TRBD1 matching 7 bases. The CDR3 is 14 residues long. Unmatched junction bases numbered 6, after V lost 6 bases and J lost 2 bases. CDR1 and CDR2 from the germline V gene are MNHNS and SASEGT. CDR3 region: CASRIRTGNTEAFF. CDR3 in DNA: TGTGCCAGCAGAATACGGACAGGAAACACTGAAGCTTTCTTT.

The sample holds a few counts of this clonotype. The chain combines TRBV28 with TRBJ2-5, with D hard to call. Germline V CDR1 and CDR2: MDHEN, SYDVKM. V lost 5 bases and J lost 5, with 6 bases in between. CDR3 length: 11 amino acids. The CDR3 spells CASSAFETQYF. The CDR3 nucleotides read TGTGCCAGCAGTGCGTTCGAGACCCAGTACTTC.

This clonotype was detected ten times or more. The chain is built from TRBV27 and TRBJ1-1; D perhaps matches TRBD1 (6 bases). V lost 6 bases, J lost 0 bases, and 14 bases lay in between. This CDR3 comprises 15 residues. Germline CDR1 and CDR2: MNHEY and SMNVEV (reference sequence). In nucleotides, the CDR3 is TGTGCCAGCAGGCGGAAGGACAGCCTGAACACTGAAGCTTTCTTT. It is translated as CASRRKDSLNTEAFF.

This rearrangement joins TRBV6-5 to TRBJ1-2; D is ambiguous. Germline V gene sequence: CDR1 MNHEY, CDR2 SVGAGI. This CDR3 comprises 13 residues. The ends were cut back, 0 bases at V and 8 bases at J, with 10 bases in the middle. The CDR3 nucleotides read TGTGCCAGCAGTTACTCCGGGCCTGGGGGCTACACCTTC. As protein: CASSYSGPGGYTF.

This clonotype showed up just a few times. The chain recombines TRBV3-1 with TRBJ2-2; 7 bases map to TRBD2. V was clipped by 0 bases and J by 4 bases; unmatched bases: 5. CDR1 and CDR2 from the germline V gene are LGHDT and YNNKEL (reference sequence). The CDR3 runs 16 residues. The CDR3 loop is CASSQDSSGGTGELFF. CDR3 bases: TGTGCCAGCAGCCAAGATTCTAGCGGAGGCACCGGGGAGCTGTTTTTT. Together with reference TRBV3-1 and TRBJ2-2, the CDR3 gives the full variable domain: DTAVSQTPKYLVTQMGNDKSIKCEQNLGHDTMYWYKQDSKKFLKIMFSYNNKELIINETVPNRFSPKSPDKAHLNLHINSLELGDSAVYFCASSQDSSGGTGELFFGEGSRLTVL.

V usage is TRBV11-2 and J usage is TRBJ2-3, with D possibly called TRBD1 or TRBD2 (6 bases each). The germline CDR1 and CDR2 sequences are SGHAT and FQNNGV. Trimming left V 2 bases short and J 5 bases short, with 14 bases between. The CDR3 runs to 15 residues. The CDR3 loop is CASSLNTGRIDTQYF. Written as DNA, the CDR3 is TGTGCCAGCAGCTTAAATACAGGGAGGATAGATACGCAGTATTTT.

This clonotype was seen a few times. The chain is built from TRBV10-3 and TRBJ2-1; the match to TRBD1 covers 11 bases. CDR1 and CDR2 (germline): ENHRY, SYGVKD. This CDR3 region has 15 residues. With V trimmed by 8 bases and J by 4 bases, 7 bases remained unmatched. CDR3 loop: CAIQQGTGGYNEQFF. As DNA, the CDR3 is TGTGCCATCCAACAAGGGACAGGGGGGTACAATGAGCAGTTCTTC.

Concerning this clonotype: The junction departs from the called germline gene at one end, perhaps through a read error. The V and J genes are TRBV5-8 and TRBJ2-7; D is possibly TRBD2 (7 bases). The CDR3 is 15 residues long. CDR1 and CDR2 (germline): SGHTS, YDEGEE. CDR3 amino acids: CASSLLYGGADEQYF. The CDR3 DNA reads TGCGCCAGCAGCCTACTATATGGGGGGGCGGACGAGCAGTACTTC.

The J gene is TRBJ2-3, the V gene TRBV28; D is tentatively TRBD1 or TRBD2 (5 bases each). CDR1 MDHEN and CDR2 SYDVKM come from the germline V gene. The CDR3 length is 13 residues. Deletions cut 5 bases from V and 2 bases from J, with 8 bases between. CDR3 region: CASSPGTTDTQYF. Written as DNA, the CDR3 is TGTGCCAGCAGTCCAGGGACCACAGATACGCAGTATTTT.

This clonotype was counted a few times. The V call is TRBV4-2, the J call TRBJ2-2; 9 bases fit TRBD1. Germline CDR1 LGHNA, CDR2 YNFKEQ. This CDR3 has 15 amino acids. V was clipped by 3 bases and J by 4 bases; unmatched bases: 3. The CDR3 region is CASSQDRGGTGELFF. CDR3 DNA: TGTGCCAGCAGCCAGGACAGGGGAGGCACCGGGGAGCTGTTTTTT.

The chain has TRBV7-3 and TRBJ1-1; D unclear. V was shortened by 2 bases and J by 5 bases, with 18 bases between the two germline ends. The CDR3 is made up of 16 amino acids. Per the germline V gene, CDR1 is SGHTA and CDR2 is FQGTGA. In DNA form, the CDR3 reads TGTGCCAGCAGCTTATTCCCCGACATGGTAGGAACTGAAGCTTTCTTT. It encodes CASSLFPDMVGTEAFF. Full variable domain (rest looked up from reference TRBV7-3 and TRBJ1-1): GAGVSQTPSNKVTEKGKYVELRCDPISGHTALYWYRQSLGQGPEFLIYFQGTGAADDSGLPNDRFFAVRPEGSVSTLKIQRTERGDSAVYLCASSLFPDMVGTEAFFGQGTRLTVV.

The V and J genes are TRBV27 and TRBJ1-2; D is undetermined. The CDR3 covers 13 residues. The V end lost 0 bases, the J end lost 7 bases, and 9 bases lay between the germline ends. Germline CDR1 MNHEY, CDR2 SMNVEV (reference sequence). This CDR3 is CASSLSDFGGYTF. For the CDR3, the DNA is TGTGCCAGCAGTTTATCGGATTTCGGTGGCTACACCTTC.

The rearrangement joins TRBV4-2 to TRBJ1-2; D is unclear. Germline V gene sequence: CDR1 LGHNA, CDR2 YNFKEQ. Trimming left V 0 bases short and J 7 bases short, with 12 bases between. The CDR3 sequence is 14 residues long. This CDR3 reads CASSQEEGASGYTF. The CDR3 DNA follows: TGTGCCAGCAGCCAAGAAGAGGGCGCGAGTGGCTACACCTTC.